A single sample is the source of the 4 T cell receptor beta chains below, sequenced in a study of T cells in women clearing cervical HPV infection. Only in-frame clones appear in the TCRdb table, and some are missing; sequencing was by immunoSEQ multiplex PCR. The sample spans 15,000 to 20,000 clones; the ten largest clones claim over 13%. The sample taken for sequencing was blood buffy coat. The receptors come from a woman aged 18-70 years with a cervical HPV16 infection that either progressed to CIN3+ or cleared (not recorded which).

A word on this clone: Read sequence stops 3 residues before the CDR3 end, and the germline J gene provides the missing end. The chain links TRBV9 to TRBJ2-3, with TRBD2 matching over 8 bases. Trimming took 4 bases from V and 2 from J; bases not matched to a gene: 6. The CDR3 contains 15 residues. Looked up from germline, CDR1 is SGDLS and CDR2 is YYNGEE. The DNA read from the CDR3 is TGTGCCAGCAGCACCGGGACTAGAGTCACAGATACG. Its protein product is CASSTGTRVTDT. The full CDR3 protein reads CASSTGTRVTDTQYF.

Remarks on this clone: The read terminates 3 residues ahead of where the CDR3 ends, so the germline J gene completes it. The chain has TRBV7-3 and TRBJ2-3, with a possible D match to TRBD1 (6 bases). In germline, CDR1 is SGHTA, CDR2 FQGTGA. The CDR3 spans 15 residues. Trimming pared 2 bases from V and 0 bases from J, leaving 9 bases between. CDR3 in amino acids: CASSLGQISTDTQYF. The sequenced part of the CDR3 DNA is TGTGCCAGCAGCTTAGGACAGATTAGCACAGATACG.

Comment on this clone: Read sequence stops 3 residues before the CDR3 end, and the germline J gene provides the missing end. This sequence joins TRBV20-1 and TRBJ1-2, with D uncertain. Germline V lookup: CDR1 DFQATT, CDR2 SNEGSKA (reference sequence). The CDR3 extends over 14 amino acids. The germline V and J ends were trimmed by 1 base and 0 bases, with 9 bases remaining between them. The sequenced CDR3 bases are TGCAGTGCTAGAGTCCCGACATCTAACTATGGC. As protein: CSARVPTSNYG. The full CDR3 protein reads CSARVPTSNYGYTF.

Of note for this clone: The missing CDR3 end, 3 residues past where the read stops, is filled in from the germline J gene. This chain connects TRBV2 to TRBJ2-3; 9 nucleotides agree with TRBD2. J lost 8 bases, V lost 4 bases, and 19 bases had no gene match. The CDR3 is 18 residues long. Looked up from germline, CDR1 is SNHLY and CDR2 is FYNNEI. CDR3: CASSAALGAAGGESTQYF. The CDR3 bases that were read are TGTGCCAGCAGTGCCGCCCTGGGTGCAGCGGGGGGCGAGTCTACG.